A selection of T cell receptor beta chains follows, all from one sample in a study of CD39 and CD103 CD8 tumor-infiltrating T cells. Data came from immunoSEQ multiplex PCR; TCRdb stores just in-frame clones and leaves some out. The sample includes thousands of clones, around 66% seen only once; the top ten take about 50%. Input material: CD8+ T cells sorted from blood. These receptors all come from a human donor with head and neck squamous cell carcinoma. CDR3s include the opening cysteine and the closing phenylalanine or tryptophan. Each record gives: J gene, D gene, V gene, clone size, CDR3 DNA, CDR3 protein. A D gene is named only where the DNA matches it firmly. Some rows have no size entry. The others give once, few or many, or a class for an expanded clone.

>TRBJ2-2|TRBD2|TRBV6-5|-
TGTGCCAGCCGTAGCGGGGGGGCCCCCGGGGAGCTGTTTTTT
CASRSGGAPGELFF
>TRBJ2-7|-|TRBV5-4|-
TGTGCCAGCAGCTTGTTGGTGAGTAACGAGCAGTACTTC
CASSLLVSNEQYF
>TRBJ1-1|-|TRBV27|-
TGTGCCAGCAGTTCAACTGAGGGTATAAGGGATACTGAAGCTTTCTTT
CASSSTEGIRDTEAFF
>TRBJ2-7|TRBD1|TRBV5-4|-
TGTGCCAGCAGCGCCGTTAGGGGGCAGGGGAGCGAGCAGTACTTC
CASSAVRGQGSEQYF
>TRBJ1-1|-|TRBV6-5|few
TGTGCCAGCAGTTACTCATCCATGAACACTGAAGCTTTCTTT
CASSYSSMNTEAFF
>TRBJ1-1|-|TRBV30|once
TGTGCCTGGACTTGGGACGGGATGAACACTGAAGCTTTCTTT
CAWTWDGMNTEAFF
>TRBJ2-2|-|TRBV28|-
TGTGCCAGCGCACCAACGGCAGGGAACACCGGGGAGCTGTTTTTT
CASAPTAGNTGELFF
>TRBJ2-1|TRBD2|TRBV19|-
TGTGCCAGTAGTATAGGAGCGGGGCGGTACAATGAGCAGTTCTTC
CASSIGAGRYNEQFF
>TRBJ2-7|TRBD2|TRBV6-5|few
TGTGCCAGCAGCGATGGACTAGCGGGAGACCAGTTC
CASSDGLAGDQF
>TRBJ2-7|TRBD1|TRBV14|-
TGTGCCAGCAGCTGGGGCAGGGGGTACGAGCAGTACTTC
CASSWGRGYEQYF
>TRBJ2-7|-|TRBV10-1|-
TGCGCCAGCAGTAAAGGAGGGGAGCAGTACTTC
CASSKGGEQYF
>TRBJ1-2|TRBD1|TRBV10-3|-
TGTGCCATCAGTGAGCCGGGGGACAGTCTATATGGCTACACCTTC
CAISEPGDSLYGYTF